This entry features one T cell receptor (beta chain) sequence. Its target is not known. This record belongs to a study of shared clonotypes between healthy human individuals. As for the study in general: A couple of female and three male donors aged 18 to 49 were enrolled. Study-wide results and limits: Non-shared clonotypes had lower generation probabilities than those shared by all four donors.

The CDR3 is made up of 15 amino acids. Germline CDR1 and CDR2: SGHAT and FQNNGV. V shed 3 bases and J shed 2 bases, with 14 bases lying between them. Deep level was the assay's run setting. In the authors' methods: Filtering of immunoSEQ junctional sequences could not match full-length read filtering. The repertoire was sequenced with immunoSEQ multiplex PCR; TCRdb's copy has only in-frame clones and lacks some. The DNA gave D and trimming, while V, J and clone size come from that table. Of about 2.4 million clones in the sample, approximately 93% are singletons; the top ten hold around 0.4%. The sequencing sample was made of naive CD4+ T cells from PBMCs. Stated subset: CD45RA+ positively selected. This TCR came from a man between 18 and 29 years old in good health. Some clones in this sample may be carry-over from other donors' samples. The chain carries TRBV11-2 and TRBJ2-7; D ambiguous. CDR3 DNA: TGTGCCAGCAGCTTCGTACCTCTGGGCCCCTACGAGCAGTACTTC. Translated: CASSFVPLGPYEQYF.